This T cell receptor beta chain was retrieved from a study of Ad26.COV2.S vaccination and SARS-CoV-2 variants. Indicated treatment: roughly 18 received Ad26.COV2.S at low or high dose, single or two shots; roughly five received placebo; per-sample allocation not given. Samples were taken on day 63 after the first vaccine or placebo injection. The table came from immunoSEQ multiplex PCR; TCRdb's copy has only in-frame clones and leaves some out. The sample holds about 350,000 clones, 88% seen once. The length of the CDR3 is 14 residues. Germline V lookup: CDR1 SGHDT, CDR2 YYEEEE. The ends were cut back, 4 bases at V and 0 bases at J, with 8 bases in the middle. Details on this clone: Its antigen remains unidentified.

General observations from the study: Recipients of either vaccine or placebo displayed similar breadth of non-spike TCRs.

The chain uses TRBV5-6 and TRBJ1-5; D uncertain. Material: peripheral blood, obtained in a trial of Ad26.COV2.S vaccine versus placebo. This clonotype was sampled from a person aged 18-60 years who received the Ad26.COV2.S COVID-19 vaccine or a placebo. The CDR3 coding sequence is TGTGCCAGCAGCCGCGGAAATAGCAATCAGCCCCAGCATTTT. It specifies CASSRGNSNQPQHF.